One sample yielded the 7 T cell receptor beta chains listed below, sequenced in a study of T cell responses to AZD1222 COVID-19 vaccine. Assay used: immunoSEQ multiplex PCR; TCRdb lists only in-frame clones, some missing. The data show tens of thousands of clones, approximately 80% seen once. Sequences were derived from peripheral blood, sampled on day 0 of MenACWY control vaccination. The receptor set was obtained from an adult in good health.

The rearrangement joins TRBV28 to TRBJ2-3; 10 bases fit TRBD2. CDR1 and CDR2 (germline): MDHEN, SYDVKM. The V and J ends lost 6 bases and 1 base, in that order; junction bases with no gene match: 10. The CDR3 is 17 residues long. CDR3 coding DNA: TGTGCCAGCAGGGCCGGAGGGCTAGCGGGAGGCACAGATACGCAGTATTTT. This gives the protein CASRAGGLAGGTDTQYF.

The sample holds a few counts of this clone. This sequence joins TRBV11-2 and TRBJ2-3; no definite D call. Germline V gene lookup returns CDR1 SGHAT and CDR2 FQNNGV. V shed 1 base and J shed 5 bases, with 13 bases lying between them. The CDR3 has 15 residues. CDR3 in amino acids: CASSLVSGFGDTQYF. Here the CDR3 DNA reads TGTGCCAGCAGCTTAGTATCTGGGTTTGGAGATACGCAGTATTTT.

This clone appeared once. The V call is TRBV14, the J call TRBJ2-2; D may be TRBD2 (6 bases). The CDR3 is made up of 14 amino acids. Germline loops: CDR1 SGHDN, CDR2 FVKESK. The germline V and J ends were trimmed by 4 bases and 5 bases, with 11 bases remaining between them. The CDR3 nucleotides are TGTGCCAGCAGCCGACGACTAGTTACCGGGGAGCTGTTTTTT. It is translated as CASSRRLVTGELFF.

The chain is built from TRBV5-1 and TRBJ1-3; 8 nucleotides line up with TRBD1. V shed 4 bases, J shed 0 bases, and the junction held 6 bases outside the gene matches. The germline gives CDR1 SGHRS, CDR2 YFSETQ. This CDR3 comprises 16 residues. The CDR3 nucleotides are TGCGCCAGCAGCCCCCGGACAGGGAACTCTGGAAACACCATATATTTT. Its translation: CASSPRTGNSGNTIYF.

The chain is built from TRBV27 and TRBJ1-2; TRBD1 matches 9 bases. The CDR3 runs to 15 residues. Germline V lookup: CDR1 MNHEY, CDR2 SMNVEV (reference sequence). The junction had 7 bases not matched to a gene; V was cut back by 3 bases and J by 5 bases. For the CDR3, the DNA is TGTGCCAGCAGTTTGACACAGGGGGCGGCGTATGGCTACACCTTC. Translation: CASSLTQGAAYGYTF.

This clone has more than one count but fewer than ten. This chain links TRBV19 with TRBJ2-7, with 8 bases that match TRBD1. The CDR3 runs 13 residues. In germline, CDR1 is LNHDA, CDR2 SQIVND (reference sequence). Unmatched junction bases numbered 5, after V lost 7 bases and J lost 3 bases. CDR3 sequence: CASMEQGGYEQYF. Written as DNA, the CDR3 is TGTGCCAGTATGGAACAGGGGGGCTACGAGCAGTACTTC. The full variable domain, with the rest looked up from reference TRBV19 and TRBJ2-7, is DGGITQSPKYLFRKEGQNVTLSCEQNLNHDAMYWYRQDPGQGLRLIYYSQIVNDFQKGDIAEGYSVSREKKESFPLTVTSAQKNPTAFYLCASMEQGGYEQYFGPGTRLTVT.

V usage is TRBV30 and J usage is TRBJ1-2, with D unclear. Trimming took 2 bases from V and 6 from J, leaving 19 bases between them. CDR1 GTSNPN and CDR2 SVGIG come from the germline V gene (reference sequence). This CDR3 comprises 15 residues. CDR3 coding DNA: TGTGCCTGGAGTCTACAAAGAATCGCTGGGGATGGCTACACCTTC. Protein: CAWSLQRIAGDGYTF.